This TCR beta chain was documented in a study of cytomegalovirus exposure and HLA in healthy donors (dated by TCRdb to 2015 to 2018). The study in broad terms: In an earlier analysis of some 610 of the donors, 276 Gb of sequence data and just under 120 million unique TCR beta sequences from about 190 million T cells were reported. Roughly 300 gigabases of sequencing data and approximately 92 million unique TCR sequences made up an early release that covered 640 HLA-typed donors. The genetic ancestry cluster associated with self-reported Caucasian donors included 81% of the 300 to 450 genotyped donors. The study was designed to test whether signatures of past pathogen exposure could be identified by cataloging public T cell receptors. The study profiled the T cell repertoires of hundreds of subjects by immunosequencing and related them to cytomegalovirus serostatus. In addition to the first cohort of 666 subjects, a separate validation cohort of over 90 different subjects was used. To predict cytomegalovirus infection status, the study brought together high-throughput TCR immunosequencing, statistical association of individual TCRs with disease status, and machine learning. In a later analysis, previously published TCR beta repertoires from several hundred donors were re-analyzed and high-resolution HLA genotyping was added so that TCR occurrence patterns could be studied. Rather than drawing on any new phenotypic data, the later analysis identified candidate immune exposures from TCR beta sequences and the way those sequences occurred across donors. An earlier analysis of 500 to 750 of the donors applied high-throughput TCR beta sequencing to assess whether each TCR beta V gene segment acted as functional or pseudogenic. Donor age, sex, ethnicity and CMV serostatus were compiled alongside the repertoire data. A later genetic analysis took genome-wide SNP genotypes for about 55% of the 666 donors and used that subset as a discovery cohort. All discovery cohort repertoires had been generated on a single sequencing platform. HLA typing covered class I and class II loci at four-digit resolution. Typing coverage differed by locus: A, B, C, DRB1 and DQB1 were typed in about 629-640 donors, DQA1 in approximately 520, DPA1 in around 580, and DPB1 in approximately 450. Four or five DR-DQ haplotypes were handled as single units for association and clustering because linkage in the cohort was strong. Among 300 to 450 genotyped donors of the cohort, an average of around 240,000 unique TCR beta nucleotide sequences were sequenced per donor, around 20% of them non-productive.

This clone was found a few times. Its specific antigen is unknown. No much larger clonotype is one base removed from it; base qualities were not supplied. There are 16 amino acids in the CDR3, from cysteine to phenylalanine inclusive. Only the CDR3 DNA stays, 48 bases, in frame from base 1. Via the germline V gene, CDR1 is SNHLY and CDR2 FYNNEI. Deletion took 2 bases off V and 0 bases off J, with a span of 10 bases between the germline ends. Points the paper makes about the study in general: According to a later analysis, parvovirus B19, influenza, CMV and Epstein-Barr virus appeared linked to several top co-occurrence clusters. When HLA alleles, especially DR and DQ, strongly co-occurred, TCR associations were difficult to assign to individual alleles. A cluster of highly shared sequence variants was judged likely to represent a technical artifact of the sequencing pipeline. Because some donors lacked HLA typing at each locus, the association tests relied only on the typed subset. Some IMGT-functional V segments, including TRBV6-2 and TRBV6-3, could not be distinguished by the 87-base-pair reads and were therefore excluded. In a later analysis, most CMV-associated TCR beta chains were found to appear HLA-restricted, with HLA associations seemingly driven largely by CMV exposure. A further reported finding was that TCR beta sequences accurately predicted the HLA-A and HLA-B alleles for most subjects in the first cohort. A later genetic analysis associated a missense DCLRE1C variant with V-gene and J-gene trimming of TCR beta chains, and an independent cohort replicated the association. Presence/absence analyses assumed roughly uniform sequencing depth across donors, an assumption that may not hold. According to a later genetic analysis, donors in an Asian-associated ancestry cluster had fewer N-insertions in productive TCRs than the roughly 660-donor mean. In this cohort, only TCR beta chains were sequenced, and detectable features were limited by the absence of alpha or paired-chain data. Compared with equally common non-associated chains, HLA-associated TCR beta chains in a later analysis were more clonally expanded and had lower generation probabilities. Because counts were too low, roughly 17 rarely observed V segments, including chromosome 9 orphons, were left out of the earlier analysis of about 500 of the donors. A few of the identified cytomegalovirus-associated TCR beta chains were confirmed in vitro to be specific for cytomegalovirus antigens. Most TCR sequences were observed very rarely across donors, whereas some public TCRs were present in many individuals. Correlated functional status among segregating V segments might reflect linkage disequilibrium, but an unknown experimental factor could not be ruled out. The only immune exposure information available for the cohort was CMV serostatus. In both the original and validation cohorts, the classifier was reported to diagnose cytomegalovirus status with high specificity and sensitivity. The authors suggested that the approach could potentially be generalized to other disease states and immunological phenotypes. Specific HLA alleles were associated with 15,000 to 20,000 TCR beta sequences at a false discovery rate of 0.05 in a later analysis. In a later analysis, the rate of TCR association differed among HLA loci, with DRB1 alleles having the most associated TCRs and HLA-C alleles having the fewest. In an earlier analysis of 587 of the donors, most TCR beta V segments appeared in productive rearrangements about 90% or about 30% of the time, broadly matching IMGT annotations. The study listed 164 TCR beta chains as associated with cytomegalovirus.

The library was generated by the immunoSEQ multiplex PCR assay. A mixture of 60 forward primers for TCR Vbeta segments and 13 reverse primers for TCR Jbeta segments was used in the multiplex PCR. A multiplex PCR assay on genomic DNA amplified the CDR3 region of rearranged TCR beta genes. The Illumina HiSeq System was used to sequence the amplified TCR beta libraries as 87-base-pair reads. The published analysis was carried out like this. A later analysis counted approximately 84 million unique TCR beta chains across the 700 or so repertoires, and some 12 million of these chains were shared by at least two donors. Raw reads were error-corrected and collapsed into unique sequences by a nearest-neighbor algorithm in which closely related sequences were merged to remove PCR and sequencing errors. V, D and J gene segments were assigned by aligning CDR3 sequences to IMGT reference sequences. For a sequence to be retained, at least a six-nucleotide match to both a V gene segment and a J gene segment was required. A rearrangement counted as productive if the CDR3 had no stop codons and remained in frame with V and J, and every other rearrangement counted as non-productive. Following IMGT convention, CDR3 was defined as the stretch from the second conserved V-encoded cysteine to the conserved J-encoded phenylalanine. In an earlier analysis of roughly 610 of the donors, sequences lacking an unambiguous match to a single V gene segment were excluded. An earlier analysis of 500 to 700 of the donors classified V segments as functional when productive rearrangements were above 56.7% and as segregating when the standard deviation between donors was above 5%. A statistical classification framework was developed to diagnose cytomegalovirus status using the catalog of TCR beta chain sequences. V and J gene assignment, in a later analysis, came from comparing TCR nucleotide sequences with IMGT/GENE-DB human TR gene sequences. Using the TCRdist pipeline, a later analysis assigned CDR3 sequences along with most-parsimonious VDJ recombination scenarios. In a later analysis, each TCR beta chain was defined by its CDR3 amino acid sequence together with its V-gene family, and reads without a unique V-gene family were excluded. As a way to deal with suspected cross-contamination and a sequencing artifact, a later analysis dropped 450 to 600 nucleotide sequences that were highly shared and had low generation probability. In a later analysis, a clonal expansion index was calculated for each public chain from normalized within-repertoire ranks of inferred template counts. A later analysis computed generation probabilities with a VDJ recombination model fitted to out-of-frame rearrangements, and checked the results against IGoR. A later analysis scored TCR-TCR, TCR-HLA and TCR-CMV co-occurrence with hypergeometric tests, applying a repertoire-size bias correction to TCR pairs. False discovery rates were estimated in a later analysis by permuting HLA or CMV assignments 20 times. In a later analysis, co-occurring TCRs were grouped using DBSCAN, and TCRdist sequence similarity was added for clustering within HLA-allele-positive subsets. Repertoires with fewer than 30,000 or more than 120,000 public chains, plus five repertoires with anomalous nucleotide sharing, were excluded from co-occurrence clustering. TCRdb mirrors the immuneACCESS table, restricted to in-frame sequences. Some clones are absent from its copies; in checked studies, under half trace to an unresolved V gene, and the reason for the others is unknown. The DNA gave D and trimming, while V, J and clone size come from that table. The sample contains around 250,000 clones, about nine tenths of them found a single time. The ten largest clones add up to about 1.8% of the sample.

The cohort comprised 670 or so healthy bone marrow donors. At the time of sampling, all cohort members were nominally healthy, though unrecorded immune exposures were likely present. The donor was CMV seronegative and was included in the group of 352 seronegative cohort members. A peripheral blood sample was provided by each donor, and peripheral blood mononuclear cells were used for TCR beta sequencing. The Qiagen DNeasy Blood Extraction Kit was used to extract genomic DNA from the blood cell samples. This clonotype was sampled from a girl aged 2-10 years in good health and CMV-seronegative. The rearranged segments are TRBV2 and TRBJ1-4, with a weak D call of TRBD1 (6 bases match). Sample: PBMCs. The nucleotide sequence is given as TGTGCCAGCAGTGAAAAAGGACAGACAACTAATGAAAAACTGTTTTTT. Translation gives CASSEKGQTTNEKLFF.